This T cell receptor (beta chain) was recovered during a study of shared clonotypes between healthy human individuals. Study-wide findings and caveats: Naive subsets tended to show greater estimated richness than memory subsets.

Produced via immunoSEQ multiplex PCR; TCRdb's table is partial and in-frame only. The table includes millions of clones, about 95% detected once. In the naive CD8 group, cells lacked CD45RO and were positively selected for CCR7, so terminally differentiated effector memory CD45RA+ cells were left out. The CDR3 is 13 amino acids. Germline V gene data show CDR1 as SNHLY and CDR2 as FYNNEI. After removal of 5 bases from V and 5 bases from J, the junction contained 5 bases not matched to a gene. Details on this clone: The antigen remains undetermined.

The V call is TRBV2, the J call TRBJ2-7, with TRBD2 identical over 8 bases. The sequenced sample consisted of naive CD8+ T cells sorted from blood. The TCR sequence derives from a man younger than 35 in good health. CDR3 amino acids: CASSREGLDEQYF. CDR3 nucleotides: TGTGCCAGCAGTCGAGAGGGACTAGACGAGCAGTACTTC.